The 26 T cell receptor beta chains reported below all come from one sample, sequenced in a study of CD8+ T cells in alopecia areata. Isolated RNA was reverse transcribed into cDNA used as the sequencing template. Libraries were prepared by immunoSEQ multiplex PCR; TCRdb keeps only in-frame clonotypes and omits some of them. This table has some 120,000 clones, under 60% appearing once. Treatment indicated: oral pan-JAK inhibitor, 5-10 mg twice daily. The specimen was CD8+ T cells sorted from blood, collected at week 24, from a patient treated with tofacitinib. The source is a human donor with alopecia areata.

The chain carries TRBV7-9 and TRBJ2-1, with a weak D call TRBD2 (6 bases). V was pared by 6 bases and J by 6 bases, with 18 bases between. Germline V lookup: CDR1 SEHNR, CDR2 FQNEAQ (reference sequence). The CDR3 is 15 amino acids. The CDR3 loop is CASSSIREPGNEQFF. In DNA form, the CDR3 reads TGTGCCAGCAGTTCAATCCGGGAGCCGGGCAATGAGCAGTTCTTC.

The chain recombines TRBV30 with TRBJ1-6, with D perhaps matching TRBD1 (5 bases). Germline V gives CDR1 GTSNPN, CDR2 SVGIG (reference sequence). Trimming removed 2 bases at V and 8 bases at J, with 13 bases between. The CDR3 covers 14 residues. In DNA form, the CDR3 reads TGTGCCTGGAGTATCGGGGCGGGTTATTCACCCCTCCACTTT. Its protein is CAWSIGAGYSPLHF.

This clone came up once. Sequence at one end of the junction differs from germline and may be a read error. The genes are TRBV11-1 and TRBJ2-1; 7 nucleotides match TRBD1. CDR3 length: 15 amino acids. Germline lookup yields CDR1 SGHAT and CDR2 FQDESV (reference sequence). CDR3 amino acids: CASNFGTESFNEQFF. The DNA of the CDR3 is TGTGCCAGCAACTTCGGGACAGAGTCCTTCAATGAGCAGTTCTTC. The variable domain in full, completed from reference TRBV11-1 and TRBJ2-1, reads EAEVAQSPRYKITEKSQAVAFWCDPISGHATLYWYRQILGQGPELLVQFQDESVVDDSQLPKDRFSAERLKGVDSTLKIQPAELGDSAMYLCASNFGTESFNEQFFGPGTRLTVL.

This clone has only a few counts. J is TRBJ1-2 and V is TRBV29-1; a weak D match, TRBD1 (6 bases). The germline V gene has CDR1 SQVTM and CDR2 ANQGSEA. V was cut by 2 bases and J by 3 bases, with 10 bases left in between. CDR3 length: 13 residues. The CDR3 coding sequence is TGCAGCGTTGAAACAGGGTCCCACTATGGCTACACCTTC. It is translated as CSVETGSHYGYTF.

V is TRBV30 and J is TRBJ1-1; D gene uncertain. Germline values: CDR1 GTSNPN, CDR2 SVGIG (reference sequence). The CDR3 runs 13 residues. Trimming removed 2 bases from V and 5 bases from J, with 12 bases in between. The CDR3 loop is CAWSPGGGTEAFF. The CDR3 DNA follows: TGTGCCTGGAGTCCCGGAGGTGGAACTGAAGCTTTCTTT.

This chain connects TRBV7-9 to TRBJ1-1, with D possibly matching TRBD1 (5 bases). Germline V lookup: CDR1 SEHNR, CDR2 FQNEAQ (reference sequence). The CDR3 runs to 13 residues. V was clipped by 6 bases and J by 8 bases, with 16 bases between them. The CDR3 is CASRDQGLPEAFF. The CDR3, as DNA: TGTGCCAGCAGGGATCAGGGCCTTCCCGAAGCTTTCTTT.

J is TRBJ2-5 and V is TRBV6-1; 11 nucleotides line up with TRBD2. The CDR3 runs to 14 residues. J was trimmed by 5 bases and V by 5 bases; bases with no gene match: 4. Looked up from germline, CDR1 is MNHNS and CDR2 is SASEGT. CDR3 nucleotides: TGTGCCAGCAGTCGACTAGCGGGGCTGGAGACCCAGTACTTC. Its protein product is CASSRLAGLETQYF.

In this sample, this clone turned up a few times. The J gene is TRBJ1-1, the V gene TRBV7-9, with no clear D. This CDR3 contains 15 residues. Germline CDR1 SEHNR, CDR2 FQNEAQ (reference sequence). The V end lost 5 bases, the J end lost 1 base, and 14 bases lay between the germline ends. DNA for the CDR3: TGTGCCAGCAGCAAAAGCCCAACAGAGAACACTGAAGCTTTCTTT. Its protein is CASSKSPTENTEAFF.

The rearrangement uses TRBV27 and TRBJ1-4; D is unresolved. V lost 2 bases to trimming and J lost 3 bases, with 7 bases between them. This CDR3 has 14 residues. Germline CDR1 is MNHEY and CDR2 is SMNVEV (reference sequence). DNA for the CDR3: TGTGCCAGCAGTTTACGGTCAGCTAATGAAAAACTGTTTTTT. It translates to CASSLRSANEKLFF.

This clone is classed as medium-sized. The chain recombines TRBV11-2 with TRBJ1-2, with D tentatively TRBD1 (5 bases). Germline V gene sequence: CDR1 SGHAT, CDR2 FQNNGV. The CDR3 runs to 16 residues. With 1 base removed from V and 0 bases from J, the gap between germline ends came to 12 bases. The CDR3 here is CASSLAGVQANYGYTF. The CDR3 DNA reads TGTGCCAGCAGCTTAGCGGGGGTCCAGGCTAACTATGGCTACACCTTC.

The chain links TRBV30 to TRBJ1-4; unclear D gene. This CDR3 contains 13 residues. CDR1 and CDR2 (germline): GTSNPN, SVGIG (reference sequence). Trimming removed 3 bases from V and 0 bases from J, with 5 bases in between. This CDR3 is CAWRDPTNEKLFF. CDR3 in DNA: TGTGCCTGGAGGGATCCAACTAATGAAAAACTGTTTTTT. The full variable domain, rest sourced from reference TRBV30 and TRBJ1-4, is SQTIHQWPATLVQPVGSPLSLECTVEGTSNPNLYWYRQAAGRGLQLLFYSVGIGQISSEVPQNLSASRPQDRQFILSSKKLLLSDSGFYLCAWRDPTNEKLFFGSGTQLSVL.

The V call is TRBV19, the J call TRBJ2-1; 9 bases map to TRBD2. The CDR3 loop spans 19 amino acids. From germline, CDR1 is LNHDA and CDR2 SQIVND (reference sequence). V lost 1 base to trimming and J lost 0 bases; unmatched junction nucleotides: 10. The CDR3 protein is CASSIGSSGGQSSYNEQFF. The CDR3 DNA follows: TGTGCCAGTAGTATAGGCTCAAGCGGGGGGCAGAGCTCCTACAATGAGCAGTTCTTC.

The chain combines TRBV5-1 with TRBJ1-1, with 8 bases fitting TRBD1. V gave up 2 bases and J gave up 5 bases; unmatched junction bases: 17. The CDR3 length is 18 residues. The germline V gene has CDR1 SGHRS and CDR2 YFSETQ. For the CDR3, the DNA is TGCGCCAGCAGCTTTTTTTACTCGCGCGGACAGGGATCGACTGAAGCTTTCTTT. This translates into CASSFFYSRGQGSTEAFF.

V and J are TRBV7-2 and TRBJ1-6; D is unclear. Germline CDR1 is SGHTA and CDR2 is FQGNSA. With 1 base removed from V and 7 bases from J, the gap between germline ends came to 8 bases. CDR3 size: 14 residues. CDR3 coding DNA: TGTGCCAGCAGCTTAGGAGGACTAAATTCACCCCTCCACTTT. Protein: CASSLGGLNSPLHF.

The chain carries TRBV19 and TRBJ2-1; TRBD1 matches 7 bases. Germline-derived CDR1 and CDR2 are LNHDA and SQIVND (reference sequence). This CDR3 spans 14 amino acids. The V gene end was trimmed by 5 bases and the J gene end by 3 bases; junction bases not matched to a gene: 4. CDR3 nucleotide sequence: TGTGCCAGTAGTGCAGGACAGGACTACAATGAGCAGTTCTTC. It encodes CASSAGQDYNEQFF.

A few counts support this clone. The V call is TRBV30, the J call TRBJ2-7; unclear D gene. V gave up 5 bases and J gave up 1 base, with 9 bases separating them. The CDR3 totals 12 residues. Looked up from germline, CDR1 is GTSNPN and CDR2 is SVGIG (reference sequence). This CDR3 reads CAWGLGSYEQYF. CDR3 nucleotides: TGTGCCTGGGGCCTAGGGTCCTACGAGCAGTACTTC.

This rearrangement joins TRBV4-1 to TRBJ2-2; D not certain. Germline CDR1 and CDR2: MGHRA and YSYEKL. Between the trimmed V and J ends, which lost 0 bases and 3 bases, there was a span of 5 bases. The CDR3 consists of 14 residues. Written as DNA, the CDR3 is TGCGCCAGCAGCCAAGAATCAGACACCGGGGAGCTGTTTTTT. Its protein product is CASSQESDTGELFF.

This sequence joins TRBV5-6 and TRBJ2-3, with TRBD2 as a possible D gene (6 bases). The CDR3 totals 13 residues. Per the germline V gene, CDR1 is SGHDT and CDR2 is YYEEEE. Trimming stripped 0 bases from V and 5 bases from J, with 7 bases between. The CDR3, as DNA: TGTGCCAGCAGCTTGGAGGGACTAGATACGCAGTATTTT. Translation: CASSLEGLDTQYF.

This clone showed up just a few times. The V and J genes are TRBV27 and TRBJ2-2; a possible D gene is TRBD1 (6 bases). The CDR3 is 16 residues long. Germline-derived CDR1 and CDR2 are MNHEY and SMNVEV (reference sequence). Deletions cut 7 bases from V and 3 bases from J, with 18 bases between. For the CDR3, the DNA is TGTGCCAGCAAGCACAAAGACAGGCCTCACACCGGGGAGCTGTTTTTT. The encoded protein is CASKHKDRPHTGELFF.

The chain combines TRBV13 with TRBJ2-1; D not certain. Germline loops: CDR1 PRHDT, CDR2 FYEKMQ (reference sequence). This CDR3 is built from 13 residues. V lost 0 bases to trimming and J lost 7 bases, with 7 bases between them. CDR3 in DNA: TGTGCCAGCAGCTTAGGGTTGAGGAATGAGCAGTTCTTC. It translates to CASSLGLRNEQFF. The full variable domain, in which reference TRBV13 and TRBJ2-1 provide the parts outside the CDR3, is AAGVIQSPRHLIKEKRETATLKCYPIPRHDTVYWYQQGPGQDPQFLISFYEKMQSDKGSIPDRFSAQQFSDYHSELNMSSLELGDSALYFCASSLGLRNEQFFGPGTRLTVL.

The rearrangement uses TRBV7-9 and TRBJ2-5; D is ambiguous. The end of the DNA aligns better with TRBJ2-7, so the J call may be wrong. The germline gives CDR1 SEHNR, CDR2 FQNEAQ (reference sequence). This CDR3 is built from 13 residues. The CDR3 DNA follows: TGTGCCAGCAGCTTACAGACTTCCTACGAGCAGTACTTC. This sequence encodes CASSLQTSYEQYF.

The V and J genes are TRBV5-6 and TRBJ1-1, with TRBD1 as a possible D gene (5 bases). Trimming stripped 5 bases from V and 9 bases from J, with 17 bases between. Germline values: CDR1 SGHDT, CDR2 YYEEEE. The CDR3 has 13 residues. CDR3 protein: CASRDRQSMKAFF. CDR3 coding DNA: TGTGCCAGCAGGGATCGACAGTCCATGAAAGCTTTCTTT.

The rearrangement uses TRBV29-1 and TRBJ2-1; TRBD2 matches at 11 bases. This CDR3 is 16 amino acids long. Germline V gives CDR1 SQVTM, CDR2 ANQGSEA. Trimming cost V 0 bases and J 4 bases; bases outside gene matches: 5. The CDR3 region has the DNA TGCAGCGTTGAAGACCCCCCTAGCGGGGGGTACAATGAGCAGTTCTTC. Its translation: CSVEDPPSGGYNEQFF.

The rearrangement uses TRBV5-6 and TRBJ1-6; 8 nucleotides agree with TRBD1. After removal of 3 bases from V and 6 bases from J, the junction contained 5 bases not matched to a gene. This CDR3 contains 15 residues. Germline CDR1 SGHDT, CDR2 YYEEEE. This CDR3 reads CASSWGQATNSPLHF. CDR3 DNA sequence: TGTGCCAGCAGCTGGGGACAGGCTACTAATTCACCCCTCCACTTT.

The chain combines TRBV2 with TRBJ2-5; D gene ambiguous. The germline gives CDR1 SNHLY, CDR2 FYNNEI. V was pared by 0 bases and J by 5 bases, with 10 bases between. The CDR3 contains 14 residues. The CDR3 DNA reads as TGTGCCAGCAGTGAAGCAGGGTTACAGGAGACCCAGTACTTC. It encodes CASSEAGLQETQYF.

The rearrangement links TRBV9 to TRBJ2-1, with D hard to call. This CDR3 is built from 12 residues. Germline V lookup: CDR1 SGDLS, CDR2 YYNGEE. Trimming shortened V by 0 bases and J by 10 bases, and 8 bases separated the two germline ends. CDR3 sequence reads: CASSVDRIEQFF. CDR3 nucleotide sequence: TGTGCCAGCAGCGTAGATAGGATCGAGCAGTTCTTC.